This entry is about one T cell receptor (beta chain). The data stem from a study of T cell responses to AZD1222 COVID-19 vaccine. Sequencing used immunoSEQ multiplex PCR; TCRdb keeps in-frame clones, though not all of them. The repertoire consists of about 140,000 clones, with over 85% occurring once and the leading ten covering under 2.5%. The V and J ends lost 0 bases and 6 bases respectively, with 11 bases between them. The CDR3 is 14 residues long. Germline assignment: CDR1 MNHEY and CDR2 SVGAGI. The specimen comprised peripheral blood, sampled on day 0 of AZD1222 vaccination. The chain has TRBV6-5 and TRBJ1-2, with a possible D match to TRBD1 (5 bases). This TCR was recovered from an adult in good health. Here the CDR3 DNA reads TGTGCCAGCAGTTACTCGGGGCTGCTCCATGGCTACACCTTC. This sequence encodes CASSYSGLLHGYTF.